What follows are 5 T cell receptor beta chains derived from one specimen sequenced in a study of post-analysis software for immune sequencing data. Study-wide findings and caveats: Controls had lower frequencies than patients of roughly five TRBV segments, which included TRBV5-6, TRBV5-1 and TRBV20-1.

Their target antigens are unknown. TCR beta libraries were prepared from cDNA with unique molecular identifiers. TCRdb reanalysed the PCR reads using MiXCR and keeps one entry per CDR3 protein. Of approximately 660,000 distinct CDR3 sequences in the sample, 55% to 70% were seen once. Sequences were obtained from blood. The receptor source for this set is a girl aged 2 to 10 with multiple sclerosis.

The chain recombines TRBV20-1 with TRBJ2-1, with a possible D match to TRBD2 (5 bases). The CDR3 extends over 13 amino acids. The V gene lost 2 bases and the J gene lost 3 bases, with 8 bases spanning the gap. Germline V gene sequence: CDR1 DFQATT, CDR2 SNEGSKA (reference sequence). The CDR3 sequence: CSARLDYYNEQFF. CDR3 nucleotides: TGCAGTGCTAGACTAGACTACTACAATGAGCAGTTCTTC.

This clonotype has more than one count but fewer than ten. V gene TRBV29-1 combines with J gene TRBJ1-1, with a weak D call TRBD1 (6 bases). There are 12 residues in the CDR3. V was shortened by 6 bases and J by 8 bases, with 16 bases between the two germline ends. Germline values: CDR1 SQVTM, CDR2 ANQGSEA. CDR3 nucleotide sequence: TGCAGCGTACACAGGGCCAGAGGGGAAGCTTTCTTT. Protein: CSVHRARGEAFF.

The chain links TRBV6-6 to TRBJ1-2, with D uncertain. This CDR3 contains 13 residues. From germline, CDR1 is MNHNY and CDR2 SVGAGI (reference sequence). Trimming left V 8 bases short and J 0 bases short, with 10 bases between. The CDR3 sequence: CASGGIPNYGYTF. CDR3 nucleotide sequence: TGTGCCAGCGGAGGGATTCCTAACTATGGCTACACCTTC.

This clonotype came up a few times. This sequence joins TRBV7-7 and TRBJ2-3; perhaps TRBD2 as D (6 bases). Trimming stripped 5 bases from V and 4 bases from J, with 10 bases between. Germline CDR1 reads SSHAT; CDR2 reads FNYEAQ (reference sequence). CDR3 length: 13 residues. DNA for the CDR3: TGTGCCAGCAGCGCTATAGCGGCAGATACGCAGTATTTT. The encoded protein is CASSAIAADTQYF. Together with reference TRBV7-7 and TRBJ2-3, the CDR3 gives the full variable domain: GAGVSQSPRYKVTKRGQDVTLRCDPISSHATLYWYQQALGQGPEFLTYFNYEAQPDKSGLPSDRFSAERPEGSISTLTIQRTEQRDSAMYRCASSAIAADTQYFGPGTRLTVL.

This clonotype occurred once. The chain couples TRBV6-1 to TRBJ2-5; D not resolved. The closer fit of TRBJ2-7 to the DNA end suggests the J call may be wrong. CDR3 size: 13 residues. The germline V gene has CDR1 MNHNS and CDR2 SASEGT. CDR3 DNA: TGTGCCAGCAGTGAACACACTACCTACGAGCAGTACTTC. This translates into CASSEHTTYEQYF.